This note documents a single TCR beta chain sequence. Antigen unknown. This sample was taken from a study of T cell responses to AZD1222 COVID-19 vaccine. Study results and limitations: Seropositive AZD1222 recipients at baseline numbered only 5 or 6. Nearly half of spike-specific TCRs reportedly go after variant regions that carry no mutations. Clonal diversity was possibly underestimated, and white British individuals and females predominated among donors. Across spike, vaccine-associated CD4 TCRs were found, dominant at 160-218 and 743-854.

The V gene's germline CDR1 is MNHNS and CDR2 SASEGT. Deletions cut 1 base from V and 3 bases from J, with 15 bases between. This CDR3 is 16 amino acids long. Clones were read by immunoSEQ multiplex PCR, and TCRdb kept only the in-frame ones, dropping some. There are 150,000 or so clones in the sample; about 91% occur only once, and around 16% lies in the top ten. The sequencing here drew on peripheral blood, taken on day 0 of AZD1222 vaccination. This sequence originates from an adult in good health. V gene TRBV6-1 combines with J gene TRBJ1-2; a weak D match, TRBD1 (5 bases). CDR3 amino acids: CASSEGLGGVDYGYTF. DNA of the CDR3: TGTGCCAGCAGTGAAGGCCTGGGGGGGGTTGACTATGGCTACACCTTC.